These 17 T cell receptor beta chains were all obtained from the same sample, sequenced in a study of T-cell memory formation after mild COVID-19. One entry per CDR3 protein results from TCRdb running MiXCR on the 5' RACE reads. The sample consists of fewer than 300,000 distinct CDR3 sequences, 16% of them appearing once. Sequences were obtained from PBMCs or a T cell subset sorted from them (not recorded which). Receptors were obtained from a man aged 18 to 30 who had mild COVID-19 (a few samples of this study predate the infection). Cell type and time point are not known.

This clonotype was observed a handful of times. V is TRBV12-3 or TRBV12-4 and J is TRBJ1-5, with 7 bases matching TRBD1. CDR3 length: 14 residues. Germline trimming cut 3 bases from V and 4 bases from J; bases unmatched to any gene: 3. DNA for the CDR3: TGTGCCAGCAGTTTCCAGACAGGGAATCAGCCCCAGCATTTT. This translates into CASSFQTGNQPQHF.

The chain employs TRBV20-1 and TRBJ2-3, with D hard to call. Deletions cut 0 bases from V and 4 bases from J, with 14 bases between. The CDR3 spans 15 residues. Germline V CDR1 and CDR2: DFQATT, SNEGSKA (reference sequence). CDR3 sequence (DNA): TGCAGTGCTAGAGATCTTCCCCGGGCGGCAGATACGCAGTATTTT. Translating gives CSARDLPRAADTQYF.

The chain combines TRBV6-5 with TRBJ2-6; no firm D call. Trimming left V 7 bases short and J 0 bases short, with 22 bases between. Germline V CDR1 and CDR2: MNHEY, SVGAGI. This CDR3 is 19 amino acids long. In DNA, the CDR3 is TGTGCCAGCAACAAGGCTGCTCCTCTTTCTCTCTCTGGGGCCAACGTCCTGACTTTC. It specifies CASNKAAPLSLSGANVLTF.

The V call is TRBV10-3, the J call TRBJ1-1; TRBD1 might be the D (6 bases). Germline CDR1 ENHRY, CDR2 SYGVKD. Trimming shortened V by 9 bases and J by 1 base, and 12 bases separated the two germline ends. The CDR3 is made up of 13 amino acids. CDR3 sequence: CAIRGTPNTEAFF. CDR3 nucleotide sequence: TGTGCCATTCGCGGGACACCGAACACTGAAGCTTTCTTT.

This clonotype was detected a few times. The chain links TRBV12-3 or TRBV12-4 to TRBJ2-2; TRBD2 is a possible D gene (5 bases). The CDR3 has 15 amino acids. V lost 3 bases, J lost 7 bases, and 15 bases lay in between. The CDR3: CASSLAGGPLGELFF. The CDR3 bases are TGTGCCAGCAGTTTGGCTGGAGGACCGCTCGGGGAGCTGTTTTTT.

This clonotype was recorded many times. V and J are TRBV4-2 and TRBJ2-5, with 14 positions matching TRBD2. Losses at the gene ends were 6 bases for V and 1 base for J; bases not matched to a gene: 4. CDR3 length: 16 residues. Germline V CDR1 and CDR2: LGHNA, YNFKEQ. The CDR3 DNA follows: TGTGCCAGCAGTAGCGGACTAGCGGGGGGCCAAGAGACCCAGTACTTC. This gives the protein CASSSGLAGGQETQYF.

As DNA, the CDR3 is TGTGCCAGCAGTTACCTTGCGGTGCGGGGAAGCTCCTATAATTCACCCCTCCACTTT. Translation gives CASSYLAVRGSSYNSPLHF. The chain links TRBV6-5 to TRBJ1-6; no reliable D call. This CDR3 has 19 residues. Trimming removed 2 bases at V and 0 bases at J, with 17 bases between. Germline V CDR1 and CDR2: MNHEY, SVGAGI.

To note about this clonotype: The junction shows a germline mismatch at one end, possibly a read error. J is TRBJ2-5 and V is TRBV29-1; D might be TRBD2 (5 bases). The CDR3 totals 13 residues. Germline CDR1 reads SQVTM; CDR2 reads ANQGSEA. The CDR3 DNA reads TGCAGCGTTGAGGAGGAACCGAAAGAGATCCAGTACTTC. Translated: CSVEEEPKEIQYF.

This clonotype was seen a handful of times. The chain links TRBV2 to TRBJ1-5; possible D gene TRBD1, 5 bases. This CDR3 comprises 13 residues. Trimming removed 2 bases from V and 5 bases from J, with 7 bases in between. CDR1 and CDR2 (germline): SNHLY, FYNNEI. The DNA of the CDR3 is TGTGCCAGCAGTGAACTAGGGGATCAGCCCCAGCATTTT. Encoded protein: CASSELGDQPQHF.

This clonotype has a handful of counts. The chain has TRBV11-3 and TRBJ2-5; no definite D call. With 4 bases removed from V and 10 bases from J, the gap between germline ends came to 16 bases. The CDR3 runs to 13 residues. Germline CDR1 is SGHNT and CDR2 is YENEEA. CDR3 sequence reads: CASSSYSHDVQYF. The CDR3 coding sequence is TGTGCCAGCAGCTCCTACTCACACGACGTCCAGTACTTC.

This chain connects TRBV18 to TRBJ2-3; 11 positions agree with TRBD2. Looked up from germline, CDR1 is KGHSH and CDR2 is LQKENI. Germline trimming cut 4 bases from V and 2 bases from J; bases unmatched to any gene: 5. This CDR3 contains 16 residues. In DNA form, the CDR3 reads TGTGCCAGCTCACAGACTAGCGGGGAGGTCACAGATACGCAGTATTTT. Its translation is CASSQTSGEVTDTQYF.

This clonotype was observed a few times. V and J are TRBV5-6 and TRBJ2-2; 8 bases fit TRBD1. CDR3 length: 16 residues. Trimming cost V 4 bases and J 6 bases; bases outside gene matches: 11. The germline gives CDR1 SGHDT, CDR2 YYEEEE. CDR3 nucleotide sequence: TGTGCCAGCAGCGTGACAGGGGCGGGTTTCGCCGGGGAGCTGTTTTTT. This translates into CASSVTGAGFAGELFF.

This sequence joins TRBV4-1 and TRBJ1-1; D is unresolved. Trimming pared 4 bases from V and 0 bases from J, leaving 15 bases between. CDR1 is MGHRA and CDR2 is YSYEKL in the germline V gene. The CDR3 has 16 amino acids. CDR3 sequence: CASSRGGSPMNTEAFF. The CDR3 DNA reads as TGCGCCAGCAGCCGCGGTGGCAGCCCTATGAACACTGAAGCTTTCTTT.

The chain recombines TRBV19 with TRBJ2-5; D may match TRBD1 or TRBD2 (5 bases each). The CDR3 covers 13 residues. Germline CDR1 reads LNHDA; CDR2 reads SQIVND (reference sequence). Trimming removed 4 bases from V and 4 bases from J, with 10 bases in between. The CDR3 here is CASSRGRRETQYF. The DNA of the CDR3 is TGTGCCAGTAGTAGGGGACGGCGAGAGACCCAGTACTTC.

The chain couples TRBV2 to TRBJ1-1, with unresolved D. CDR3 length equals 13 residues. CDR1 is SNHLY, CDR2 FYNNEI, per germline. V gave up 2 bases and J gave up 3 bases, with 7 bases separating them. CDR3 protein: CASSEKEYTEAFF. The CDR3 DNA sequence: TGTGCCAGCAGTGAAAAGGAGTACACTGAAGCTTTCTTT.

The gene calls are TRBV20-1 and TRBJ2-3; 8 bases are a match to TRBD2. Losses at the gene ends were 2 bases for V and 6 bases for J; bases not matched to a gene: 16. This CDR3 has 17 residues. CDR1 DFQATT and CDR2 SNEGSKA come from the germline V gene (reference sequence). CDR3 region: CSARQVGVAGPVDTQYF. In DNA, the CDR3 is TGCAGTGCTAGACAAGTGGGGGTAGCGGGGCCAGTGGATACGCAGTATTTT.

This clonotype was counted many times. The gene calls are TRBV5-1 and TRBJ1-1, with D hard to call. This CDR3 has 14 amino acids. Germline CDR1 SGHRS, CDR2 YFSETQ. V dropped 0 bases and J dropped 1 base, with 7 bases sitting between them. The CDR3 spells CASSLDSSNTEAFF. CDR3 coding DNA: TGCGCCAGCAGCTTGGACAGCTCGAACACTGAAGCTTTCTTT.